These 6 T cell receptor beta chains were sequenced from one sample in a study of cytomegalovirus exposure and HLA in healthy donors. The PCR made use of 60 Vbeta and 13 Jbeta primers. The data were produced by immunoSEQ multiplex PCR, yet TCRdb's version contains in-frame clones alone and is incomplete. The data contain approximately 300,000 clones, 84% of them seen just once; the ten biggest clones take up roughly 2%. The material sequenced was PBMCs. The source is a woman in her 40s in good health and CMV-seropositive.

The J gene is TRBJ2-7, the V gene TRBV27; TRBD2 is a possible D gene (6 bases). V lost 4 bases, J lost 3 bases, and 16 bases lay in between. CDR1 is MNHEY, CDR2 SMNVEV, per germline (reference sequence). The CDR3 has 15 amino acids. In DNA form, the CDR3 reads TGTGCCAGCAGTTCCACCCGATTGGGGGGCTACGAGCAGTACTTC. It yields the protein CASSSTRLGGYEQYF.

A single count supports this clone. J is TRBJ2-7 and V is TRBV7-6, with D possibly matching TRBD2 (6 bases). There are 14 residues in the CDR3. V lost 1 base, J lost 4 bases, and 11 bases lay in between. The germline V gene has CDR1 SGHVS and CDR2 FNYEAQ. The CDR3: CASSLGGEAYEQYF. The CDR3 bases are TGTGCCAGCAGCTTAGGGGGGGAGGCATACGAGCAGTACTTC.

CDR3 DNA: TGTGCCAGCAGTGAAGCGTGGCTAGAGCGTGAAAAACTGTTTTTT. Its translation: CASSEAWLEREKLFF. The chain links TRBV6-1 to TRBJ1-4; D unclear. Germline V gene lookup returns CDR1 MNHNS and CDR2 SASEGT. The CDR3 totals 15 residues. V was cut by 0 bases and J by 7 bases, with 12 bases left in between.

The table lists this clone with a count of one. The chain combines TRBV28 with TRBJ2-5; TRBD1 is a possible D gene (5 bases). Germline V lookup: CDR1 MDHEN, CDR2 SYDVKM. This CDR3 has 14 amino acids. Trimming took off 3 bases at V and 5 bases at J, with 13 bases between the two ends. The DNA for the CDR3 is TGTGCCAGCAGTTTCCAGCGACAGTTCGAGACCCAGTACTTC. Residues: CASSFQRQFETQYF.

The V call is TRBV28, the J call TRBJ2-7, with 10 nucleotides matching TRBD2. This CDR3 has 17 amino acids. V lost 3 bases, J lost 7 bases, and 15 bases stayed unmatched. The germline gives CDR1 MDHEN, CDR2 SYDVKM. The CDR3 loop is CASSFPRQAGGPGEQYF. DNA for the CDR3: TGTGCCAGCAGTTTCCCACGCCAAGCGGGAGGGCCGGGGGAGCAGTACTTC.

This clone came up a few times. V gene TRBV19 combines with J gene TRBJ2-3; 8 bases line up with TRBD2. After removal of 4 bases from V and 3 bases from J, the junction contained 9 bases not matched to a gene. This CDR3 has 16 residues. Per germline, CDR1 LNHDA and CDR2 SQIVND (reference sequence). The CDR3 DNA is TGTGCCAGTAGTAGAGGCAGCGGGAGAGTAACAGATACGCAGTATTTT. It codes for CASSRGSGRVTDTQYF.